Listed below are T cell receptor beta chains from one sample, sequenced in a study of beta chain features in type 1 diabetes. The protocol was immunoSEQ multiplex PCR, while the TCRdb copy is restricted to in-frame clones and leaves out a portion. The sample has around 250,000 clones; about 13% are singletons. The sequencing sample was made of naive CD4+ T cells from blood. The receptors come from a man aged 25 to 40 with type 1 diabetes. CDR3s include the opening cysteine and the closing phenylalanine or tryptophan. A D gene is named only where the DNA matches it firmly. Size is omitted from some rows. Given values are once, few, many or a class for expanded clones.

d_call: TRBD1
clone_size: NA
v_call: TRBV25-1
j_call: TRBJ2-3
cdr3_length: 13
cdr3_nt: TGTGCCAGCAGTCTGGACAGGGCAGATACGCAGTATTTT
cdr3_aa: CASSLDRADTQYF

d_call: NA
clone_size: NA
v_call: TRBV5-1
j_call: TRBJ2-3
cdr3_length: 16
cdr3_nt: TGCGCCAGCAGCTTGGCCCTAGCGCAGAGCACAGATACGCAGTATTTT
cdr3_aa: CASSLALAQSTDTQYF

d_call: NA
clone_size: few
v_call: TRBV7-6
j_call: TRBJ1-2
cdr3_length: 13
cdr3_nt: TGTGCCAGCAGCTTACCTCAGACTCTTGGCTACACCTTC
cdr3_aa: CASSLPQTLGYTF

d_call: TRBD2
clone_size: few
v_call: TRBV28
j_call: TRBJ2-2
cdr3_length: 16
cdr3_nt: TGTGCCAGCAGTGGTAGCGGGAGCGGTTCAGCCGGGGAGCTGTTTTTT
cdr3_aa: CASSGSGSGSAGELFF

d_call: TRBD1
clone_size: NA
v_call: TRBV7-9
j_call: TRBJ2-7
cdr3_length: 13
cdr3_nt: TGTGCCAGCAGTCCCGACAGGGAAGGCGAGCAGTACTTC
cdr3_aa: CASSPDREGEQYF

d_call: NA
clone_size: few
v_call: TRBV14
j_call: TRBJ1-1
cdr3_length: 12
cdr3_nt: TGTGCCAGCAGCCAAGCGGGAGGTAAAGCTTTCTTT
cdr3_aa: CASSQAGGKAFF

d_call: NA
clone_size: NA
v_call: TRBV2
j_call: TRBJ2-7
cdr3_length: 13
cdr3_nt: TGTGCCAGCAACAGGGACGGATCCTACGAGCAGTACTTC
cdr3_aa: CASNRDGSYEQYF

d_call: NA
clone_size: NA
v_call: TRBV5-4
j_call: TRBJ2-1
cdr3_length: 17
cdr3_nt: TGTGCCAGCTTTATCGACAGCCGAGTGGGAAACTACAATGAGCAGTTCTTC
cdr3_aa: CASFIDSRVGNYNEQFF

d_call: TRBD2
clone_size: NA
v_call: TRBV9
j_call: TRBJ2-3
cdr3_length: 19
cdr3_nt: TGTGCCAGCAGCGTAGGACTAGCGGGAGTGTGGGGGACGACAGATACGCAGTATTTT
cdr3_aa: CASSVGLAGVWGTTDTQYF

d_call: NA
clone_size: NA
v_call: TRBV2
j_call: TRBJ2-3
cdr3_length: 15
cdr3_nt: TGTGCCAGCAGTCCGGACTGGCGCTCACCAGATACGCAGTATTTT
cdr3_aa: CASSPDWRSPDTQYF